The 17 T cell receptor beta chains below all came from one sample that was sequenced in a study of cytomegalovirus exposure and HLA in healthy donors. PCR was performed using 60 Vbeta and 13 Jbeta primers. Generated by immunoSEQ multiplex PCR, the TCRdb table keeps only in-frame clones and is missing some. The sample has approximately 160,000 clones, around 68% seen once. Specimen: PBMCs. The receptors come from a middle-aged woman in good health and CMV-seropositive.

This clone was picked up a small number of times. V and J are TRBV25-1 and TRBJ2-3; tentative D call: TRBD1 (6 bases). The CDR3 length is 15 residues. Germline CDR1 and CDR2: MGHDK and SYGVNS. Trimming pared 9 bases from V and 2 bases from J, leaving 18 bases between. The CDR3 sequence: CASEKPGHLTDTQYF. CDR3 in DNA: TGTGCCAGTGAAAAGCCGGGACATCTCACAGATACGCAGTATTTT.

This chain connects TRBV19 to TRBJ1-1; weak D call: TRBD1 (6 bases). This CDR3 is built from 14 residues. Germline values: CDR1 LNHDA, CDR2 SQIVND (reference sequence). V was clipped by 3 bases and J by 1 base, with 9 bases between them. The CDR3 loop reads CASSIGTPNTEAFF. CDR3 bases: TGTGCCAGTAGTATCGGGACACCGAACACTGAAGCTTTCTTT.

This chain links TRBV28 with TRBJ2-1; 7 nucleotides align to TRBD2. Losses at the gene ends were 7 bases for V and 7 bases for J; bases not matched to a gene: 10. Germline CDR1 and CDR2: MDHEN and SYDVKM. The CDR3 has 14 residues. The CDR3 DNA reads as TGTGCCAGCACCAGCGGGATGGTGAGAAATGAGCAGTTCTTC. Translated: CASTSGMVRNEQFF.

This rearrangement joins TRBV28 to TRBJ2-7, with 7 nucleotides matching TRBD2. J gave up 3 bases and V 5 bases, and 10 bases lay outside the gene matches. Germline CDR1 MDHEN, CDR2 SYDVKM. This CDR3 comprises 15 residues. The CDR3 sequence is CASSPPTQRDYEQYF. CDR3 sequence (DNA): TGTGCCAGCAGTCCACCTACTCAGCGGGACTACGAGCAGTACTTC.

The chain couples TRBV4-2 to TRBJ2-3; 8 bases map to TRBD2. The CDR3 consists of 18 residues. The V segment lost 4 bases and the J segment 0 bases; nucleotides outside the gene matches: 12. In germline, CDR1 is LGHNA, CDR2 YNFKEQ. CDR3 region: CASSLVAGGPPSTDTQYF. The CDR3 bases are TGTGCCAGCAGCCTCGTGGCGGGAGGACCACCTAGCACAGATACGCAGTATTTT.

The CDR3 DNA reads as TGCGCCAGCAGCTTACCCTCGACAGTCTCCTACGAGCAGTACTTC. Residues: CASSLPSTVSYEQYF. This chain links TRBV5-1 with TRBJ2-7; D perhaps matches TRBD1 (5 bases). The V gene lost 2 bases and the J gene lost 0 bases, with 12 bases spanning the gap. Germline V gene data show CDR1 as SGHRS and CDR2 as YFSETQ. This CDR3 is 15 amino acids long. Drawing the rest from reference TRBV5-1 and TRBJ2-7, the complete variable domain is KAGVTQTPRYLIKTRGQQVTLSCSPISGHRSVSWYQQTPGQGLQFLFEYFSETQRNKGNFPGRFSGRQFSNSRSEMNVSTLELGDSALYLCASSLPSTVSYEQYFGPGTRLTVT.

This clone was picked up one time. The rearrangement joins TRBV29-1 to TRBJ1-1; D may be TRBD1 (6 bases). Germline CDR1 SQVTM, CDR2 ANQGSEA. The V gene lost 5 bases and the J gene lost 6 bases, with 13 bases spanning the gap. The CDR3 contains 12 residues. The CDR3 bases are TGCAGCGTTAGGGGGGGATTGGCTGAAGCTTTCTTT. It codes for CSVRGGLAEAFF.

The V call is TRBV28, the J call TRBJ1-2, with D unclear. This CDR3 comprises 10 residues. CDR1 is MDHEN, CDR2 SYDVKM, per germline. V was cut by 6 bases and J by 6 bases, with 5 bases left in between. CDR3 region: CASSSNGYTF. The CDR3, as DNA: TGTGCCAGCAGCTCTAATGGCTACACCTTC.

The CDR3 sequence is CASSGTSPHYNEQFF. Here the CDR3 DNA reads TGTGCCAGCAGTGGGACTAGCCCTCACTACAATGAGCAGTTCTTC. The V gene is TRBV6-1, the J gene TRBJ2-1, with 8 bases identical to TRBD2. The CDR3 spans 15 residues. Germline-derived CDR1 and CDR2 are MNHNS and SASEGT. J gave up 3 bases and V 4 bases, and 5 bases lay outside the gene matches.

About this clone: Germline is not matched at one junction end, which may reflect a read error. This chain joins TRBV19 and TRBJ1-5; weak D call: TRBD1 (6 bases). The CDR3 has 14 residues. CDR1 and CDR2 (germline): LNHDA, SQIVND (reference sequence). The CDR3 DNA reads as TGTGCCAGTAGTACACAGGGTCAAGGGCAGCCCCAGAATTTT. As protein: CASSTQGQGQPQNF. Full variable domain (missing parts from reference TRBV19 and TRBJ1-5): DGGITQSPKYLFRKEGQNVTLSCEQNLNHDAMYWYRQDPGQGLRLIYYSQIVNDFQKGDIAEGYSVSREKKESFPLTVTSAQKNPTAFYLCASSTQGQGQPQNFGDGTRLSIL.

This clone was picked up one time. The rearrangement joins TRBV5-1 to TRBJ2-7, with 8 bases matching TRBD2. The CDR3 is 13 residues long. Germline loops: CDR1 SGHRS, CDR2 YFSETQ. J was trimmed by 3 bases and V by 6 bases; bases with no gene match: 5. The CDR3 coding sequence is TGCGCCAGCACAAGGAGCGGGAGCTACGAGCAGTACTTC. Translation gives CASTRSGSYEQYF.

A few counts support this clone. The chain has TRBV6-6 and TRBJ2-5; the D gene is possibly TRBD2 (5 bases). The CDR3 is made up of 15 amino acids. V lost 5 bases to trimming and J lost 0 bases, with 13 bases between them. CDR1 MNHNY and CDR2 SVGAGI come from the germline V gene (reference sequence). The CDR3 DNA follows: TGTGCCAGCAGTCCCTCGCGGGTAAACCAAGAGACCCAGTACTTC. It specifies CASSPSRVNQETQYF.

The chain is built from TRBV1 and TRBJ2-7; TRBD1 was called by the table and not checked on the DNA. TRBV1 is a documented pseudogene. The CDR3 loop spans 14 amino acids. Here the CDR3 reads CTSSQKDRGPEQYF. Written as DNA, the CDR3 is TGCACCAGCAGCCAAAAGGACAGGGGGCCCGAGCAGTACTTC.

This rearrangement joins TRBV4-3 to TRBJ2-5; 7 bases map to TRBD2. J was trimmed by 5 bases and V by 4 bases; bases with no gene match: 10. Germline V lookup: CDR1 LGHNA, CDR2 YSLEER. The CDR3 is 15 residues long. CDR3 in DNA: TGCGCCAGCAGCCCCCATGGGGGGGGGATGGAGACCCAGTACTTC. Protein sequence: CASSPHGGGMETQYF.

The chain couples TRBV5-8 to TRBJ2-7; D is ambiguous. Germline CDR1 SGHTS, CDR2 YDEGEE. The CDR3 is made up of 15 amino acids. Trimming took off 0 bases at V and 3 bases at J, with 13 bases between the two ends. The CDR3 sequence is CASSLAVAVSYEQYF. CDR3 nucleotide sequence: TGTGCCAGCAGCTTGGCGGTAGCTGTCAGCTACGAGCAGTACTTC.

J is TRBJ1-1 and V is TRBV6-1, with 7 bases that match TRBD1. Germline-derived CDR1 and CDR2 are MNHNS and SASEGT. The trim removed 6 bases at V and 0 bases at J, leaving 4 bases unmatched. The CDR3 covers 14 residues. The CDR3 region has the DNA TGTGCCAGCAGGGGACAGAGACTGAACACTGAAGCTTTCTTT. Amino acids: CASRGQRLNTEAFF.

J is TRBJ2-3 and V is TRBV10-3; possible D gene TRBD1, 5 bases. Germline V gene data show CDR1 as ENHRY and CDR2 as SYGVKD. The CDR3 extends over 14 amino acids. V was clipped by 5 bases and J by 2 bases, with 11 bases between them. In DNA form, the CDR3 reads TGTGCCATCAGTCAGGGTGCAGACACAGATACGCAGTATTTT. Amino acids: CAISQGADTDTQYF.